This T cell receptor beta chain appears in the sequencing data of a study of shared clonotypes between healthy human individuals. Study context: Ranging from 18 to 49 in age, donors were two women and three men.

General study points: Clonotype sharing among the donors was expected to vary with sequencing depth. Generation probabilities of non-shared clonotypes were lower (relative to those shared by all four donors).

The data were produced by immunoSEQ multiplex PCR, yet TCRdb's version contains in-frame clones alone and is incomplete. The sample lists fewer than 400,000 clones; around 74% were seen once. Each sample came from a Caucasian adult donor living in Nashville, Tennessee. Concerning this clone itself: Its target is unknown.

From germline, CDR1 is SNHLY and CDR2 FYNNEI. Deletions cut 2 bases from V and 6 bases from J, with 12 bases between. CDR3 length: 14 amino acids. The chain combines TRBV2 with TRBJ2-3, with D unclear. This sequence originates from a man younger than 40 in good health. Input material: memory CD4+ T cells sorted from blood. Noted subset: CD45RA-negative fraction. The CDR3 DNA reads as TGTGCCAGCAGTGAATTTGCTTCGACGGATACGCAGTATTTT. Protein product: CASSEFASTDTQYF.